One sample yielded the 5 T cell receptor beta chains listed below, sequenced in a study of shared clonotypes between healthy human individuals. Measured with immunoSEQ multiplex PCR; TCRdb has only the in-frame clones, and not every one. The data contain more than 450,000 clones, 79% of them singletons. Input material: PBMCs. The receptor set was obtained from a woman aged 40 to 49 in good health. Some clones in this sample may be carry-over from other donors' samples.

The rearrangement joins TRBV6-6 to TRBJ2-5; 9 bases fit TRBD1. Germline CDR1 reads MNHNY; CDR2 reads SVGAGI (reference sequence). V trimming: 5 bases; J trimming: 0 bases; junction bases outside the gene matches: 4. CDR3 size: 15 residues. The CDR3: CASSLTGGYQETQYF. For the CDR3, the DNA is TGTGCCAGCAGTCTTACAGGGGGCTACCAAGAGACCCAGTACTTC.

This rearrangement joins TRBV18 to TRBJ1-2, with 8 bases identical to TRBD1. CDR1 is KGHSH and CDR2 is LQKENI in the germline V gene. The CDR3 sequence is 15 residues long. J lost 7 bases, V lost 1 base, and 8 bases had no gene match. CDR3 residues: CASSPQPEDRAGYTF. The DNA of the CDR3 is TGTGCCAGCTCACCACAACCTGAGGACAGGGCTGGCTACACCTTC.

The chain has TRBV5-1 and TRBJ1-1, with a weak D call TRBD1 (6 bases). Germline V gene sequence: CDR1 SGHRS, CDR2 YFSETQ. V was cut by 4 bases and J by 0 bases, with 13 bases left in between. CDR3 size: 15 residues. CDR3 sequence (DNA): TGCGCCAGCAGCATTACAGGACAGATGAACACTGAAGCTTTCTTT. Its protein is CASSITGQMNTEAFF.

This clone was recorded at least ten times. The chain recombines TRBV29-1 with TRBJ1-1; 9 bases line up with TRBD1. After removal of 2 bases from V and 3 bases from J, the junction contained 4 bases not matched to a gene. This CDR3 is 14 amino acids long. The V gene's germline CDR1 is SQVTM and CDR2 ANQGSEA. CDR3 region: CSVERTGEDTEAFF. DNA of the CDR3: TGCAGCGTTGAAAGGACAGGGGAAGACACTGAAGCTTTCTTT.

This chain links TRBV10-1 with TRBJ2-1; a possible D gene is TRBD2 (5 bases). CDR3 length: 15 amino acids. V shed 0 bases and J shed 6 bases, with 12 bases lying between them. Germline CDR1 and CDR2: WNHNN and SYGVQD (reference sequence). DNA of the CDR3: TGCGCCAGCAGTGAGTCCGGGGTCTTGGGCAATGAGCAGTTCTTC. Its protein is CASSESGVLGNEQFF.